The TCR beta chain under discussion was sequenced for a study of CD8 T cells in ankylosing spondylitis. Trimming took 1 base from V and 5 from J, leaving 18 bases between them. This CDR3 contains 16 residues. Germline values: CDR1 SGHNT, CDR2 YYREEE (reference sequence). This clonotype was recorded a few times. Its specificity is not known. The study, taken as a whole, reports: Reports say disease-linked clones showed up significantly more in matched ankylosing spondylitis synovial fluid.

It was by quantitative 5'-RACE with molecular barcodes that TCR beta libraries were made. MiXCR was run by TCRdb on the 5' RACE reads, yielding one entry per CDR3 protein. The sample yields 150,000 to 250,000 distinct CDR3 sequences, 13% seen once. This TCR derives from a male donor with ankylosing spondylitis or in good health (not recorded which). Sequences were obtained from blood, either unsorted or a sorted T cell fraction (not recorded which). The chain links TRBV5-4 to TRBJ2-5, with a possible D match to TRBD2 (6 bases). The CDR3 spells CASSLLGRREYETQYF. In DNA form, the CDR3 reads TGTGCCAGCAGCTTGTTGGGTCGTCGGGAGTATGAGACCCAGTACTTC. Full variable domain (remainder filled in from reference TRBV5-4 and TRBJ2-5): ETGVTQSPTHLIKTRGQQVTLRCSSQSGHNTVSWYQQALGQGPQFIFQYYREEENGRGNFPPRFSGLQFPNYSSELNVNALELDDSALYLCASSLLGRREYETQYFGPGTRLLVL.